This T cell receptor beta chain was sequenced during a study of response to subunit inactivated influenza vaccine. The CDR3 is 15 amino acids. V was clipped by 3 bases and J by 5 bases, with 15 bases between them. Germline values: CDR1 LGHNA, CDR2 YSLEER. Study-level findings and limits: Authors suggested seasonal influenza vaccinations each recruit few new T cells.

TCRdb ran MiXCR on the RT-PCR reads and lists one entry per CDR3 protein. The table shows around 650,000 distinct CDR3 sequences, with approximately 14% occurring only once. In this sample, this clonotype turned up many times. The target antigen is unknown. Sequenced here: PBMCs from blood, sampled about 13 days after vaccination. The chain has TRBV4-3 and TRBJ2-3; either TRBD1 or TRBD2 may fit D (6 bases each). This TCR came from a man between 50 and 59 years old who received an inactivated influenza vaccine. This CDR3 reads CASSQGGRSGDTQYF. As DNA, the CDR3 is TGCGCCAGCAGCCAGGGGGGCCGGAGCGGAGATACGCAGTATTTT.